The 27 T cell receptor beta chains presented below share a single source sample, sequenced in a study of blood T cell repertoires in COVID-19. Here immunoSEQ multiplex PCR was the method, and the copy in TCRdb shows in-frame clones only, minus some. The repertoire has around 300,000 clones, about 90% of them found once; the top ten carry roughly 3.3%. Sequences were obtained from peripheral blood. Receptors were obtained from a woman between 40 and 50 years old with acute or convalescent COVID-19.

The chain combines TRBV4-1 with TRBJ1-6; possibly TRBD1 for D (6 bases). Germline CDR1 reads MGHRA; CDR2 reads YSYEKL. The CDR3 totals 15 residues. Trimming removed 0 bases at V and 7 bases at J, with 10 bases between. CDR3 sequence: CASSQDRGGNSPLHF. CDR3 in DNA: TGCGCCAGCAGCCAAGATAGGGGGGGGAATTCACCCCTCCACTTT.

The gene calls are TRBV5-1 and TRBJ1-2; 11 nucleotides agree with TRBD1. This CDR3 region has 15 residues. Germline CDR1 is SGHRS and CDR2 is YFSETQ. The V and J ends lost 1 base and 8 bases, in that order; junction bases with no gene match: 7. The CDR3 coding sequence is TGCGCCAGCAGCTTGACGGGACAGGGGGTAGAGGGCTACACCTTC. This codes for CASSLTGQGVEGYTF.

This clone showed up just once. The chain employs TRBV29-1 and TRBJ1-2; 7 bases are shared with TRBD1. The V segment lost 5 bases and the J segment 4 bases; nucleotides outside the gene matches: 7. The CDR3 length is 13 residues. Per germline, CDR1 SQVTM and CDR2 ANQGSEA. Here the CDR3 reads CSVSTGEAYGYTF. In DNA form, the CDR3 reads TGCAGCGTTTCCACAGGGGAGGCCTATGGCTACACCTTC.

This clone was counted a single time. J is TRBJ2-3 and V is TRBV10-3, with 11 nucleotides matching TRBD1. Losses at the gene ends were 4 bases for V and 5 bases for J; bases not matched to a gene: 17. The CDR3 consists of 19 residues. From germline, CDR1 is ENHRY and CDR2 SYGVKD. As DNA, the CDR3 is TGTGCCATCAGTGCTCGAATCGCAGCGGGACAGGGGGTAGTAGATACGCAGTATTTT. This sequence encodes CAISARIAAGQGVVDTQYF.

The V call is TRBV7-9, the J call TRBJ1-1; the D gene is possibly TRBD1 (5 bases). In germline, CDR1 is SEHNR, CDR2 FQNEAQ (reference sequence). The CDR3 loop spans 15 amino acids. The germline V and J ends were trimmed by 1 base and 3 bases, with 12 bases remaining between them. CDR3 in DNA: TGTGCCAGCAGCTTAGATGAGGAGGGGTACACTGAAGCTTTCTTT. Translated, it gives CASSLDEEGYTEAFF.

CDR3 residues: CASSERTGWNGYTF. CDR3 nucleotides: TGTGCCAGCAGTGAGCGGACAGGGTGGAATGGCTACACCTTC. The V call is TRBV25-1, the J call TRBJ1-2; 8 positions match TRBD1. The CDR3 has 14 amino acids. Germline trimming cut 3 bases from V and 6 bases from J; bases unmatched to any gene: 6. Germline V CDR1 and CDR2: MGHDK, SYGVNS.

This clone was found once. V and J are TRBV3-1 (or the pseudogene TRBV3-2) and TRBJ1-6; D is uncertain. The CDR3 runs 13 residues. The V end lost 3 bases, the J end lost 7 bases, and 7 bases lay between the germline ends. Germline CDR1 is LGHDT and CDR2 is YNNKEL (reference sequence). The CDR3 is CASSQAGNSPLHF. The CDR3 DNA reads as TGTGCCAGCAGCCAGGCGGGGAATTCACCCCTCCACTTT.

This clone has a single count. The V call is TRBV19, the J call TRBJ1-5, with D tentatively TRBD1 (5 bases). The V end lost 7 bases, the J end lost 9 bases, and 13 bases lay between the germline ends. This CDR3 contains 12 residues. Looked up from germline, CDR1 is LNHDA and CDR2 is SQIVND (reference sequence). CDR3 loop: CASTEGRGPQHF. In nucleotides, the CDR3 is TGTGCCAGTACCGAGGGGCGGGGGCCCCAGCATTTT.

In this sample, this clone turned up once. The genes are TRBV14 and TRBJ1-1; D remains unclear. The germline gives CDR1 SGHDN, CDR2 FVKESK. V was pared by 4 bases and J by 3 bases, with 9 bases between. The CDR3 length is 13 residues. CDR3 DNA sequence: TGTGCCAGCAGCCTGGCCCAATACACTGAAGCTTTCTTT. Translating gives CASSLAQYTEAFF.

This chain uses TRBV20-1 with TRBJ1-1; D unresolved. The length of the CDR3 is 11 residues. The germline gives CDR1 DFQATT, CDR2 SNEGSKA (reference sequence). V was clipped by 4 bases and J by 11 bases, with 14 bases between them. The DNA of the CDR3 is TGCAGTGCTAAAACGGCCGGCAGGGCTTTCTTT. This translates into CSAKTAGRAFF.

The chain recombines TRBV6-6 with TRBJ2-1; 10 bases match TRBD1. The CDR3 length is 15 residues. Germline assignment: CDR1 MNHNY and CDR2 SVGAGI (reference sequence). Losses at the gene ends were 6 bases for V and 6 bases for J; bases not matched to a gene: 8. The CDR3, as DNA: TGTGCCAGCAGCCTGGACAGGGGGGCAGTCAATGAGCAGTTCTTC. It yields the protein CASSLDRGAVNEQFF.

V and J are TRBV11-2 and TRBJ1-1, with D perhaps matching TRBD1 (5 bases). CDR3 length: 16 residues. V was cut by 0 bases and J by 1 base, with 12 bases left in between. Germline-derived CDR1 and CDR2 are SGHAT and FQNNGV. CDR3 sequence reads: CASSLDEGRRNTEAFF. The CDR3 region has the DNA TGTGCCAGCAGCTTAGATGAGGGGAGGAGGAACACTGAAGCTTTCTTT.

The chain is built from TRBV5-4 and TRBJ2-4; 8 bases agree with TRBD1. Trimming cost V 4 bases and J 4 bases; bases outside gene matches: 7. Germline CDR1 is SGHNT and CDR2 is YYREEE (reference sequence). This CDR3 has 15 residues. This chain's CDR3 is CASSRDRGLKNIQYF. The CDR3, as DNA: TGTGCCAGCAGCCGAGACAGGGGCCTAAAAAACATTCAGTACTTC.

The CDR3 loop is CASGTSGGSNTGELFF. CDR3 DNA sequence: TGTGCCAGCGGGACTAGCGGGGGGTCGAACACCGGGGAGCTGTTTTTT. The rearrangement uses TRBV2 and TRBJ2-2; 15 positions agree with TRBD2. With V trimmed by 8 bases and J by 0 bases, 1 base remained unmatched. This CDR3 contains 16 residues. Germline lookup yields CDR1 SNHLY and CDR2 FYNNEI.

In nucleotides, the CDR3 is TGTGCCAGCAGTGAAGGGACAGGGTCTAATTCACCCCTCCACTTT. It specifies CASSEGTGSNSPLHF. V is TRBV6-1 and J is TRBJ1-6, with TRBD1 identical over 8 bases. Per germline, CDR1 MNHNS and CDR2 SASEGT. Trimming cost V 1 base and J 6 bases; bases outside gene matches: 2. This CDR3 is 15 amino acids long.

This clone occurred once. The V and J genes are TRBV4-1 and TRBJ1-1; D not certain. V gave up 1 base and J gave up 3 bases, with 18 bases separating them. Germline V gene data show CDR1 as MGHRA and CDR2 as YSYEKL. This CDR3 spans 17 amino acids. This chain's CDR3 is CASSQGPAPLGHTEAFF. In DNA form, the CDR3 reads TGCGCCAGCAGCCAAGGTCCCGCGCCTCTCGGTCACACTGAAGCTTTCTTT.

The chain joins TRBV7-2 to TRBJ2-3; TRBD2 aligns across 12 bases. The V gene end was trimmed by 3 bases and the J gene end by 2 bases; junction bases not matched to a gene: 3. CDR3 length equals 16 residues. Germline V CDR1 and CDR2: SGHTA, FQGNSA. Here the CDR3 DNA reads TGTGCCAGCAGCTTCGGACTAGCGGGACCCACAGATACGCAGTATTTT. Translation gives CASSFGLAGPTDTQYF.

The CDR3 DNA reads as TGTGCCAGCAGTTACAGGGCCAGATACAATGAGCAGTTCTTC. Translated, it gives CASSYRARYNEQFF. The chain combines TRBV7-2 with TRBJ2-1, with D tentatively TRBD1 (6 bases). With 6 bases removed from V and 4 bases from J, the gap between germline ends came to 13 bases. This CDR3 has 14 residues. Looked up from germline, CDR1 is SGHTA and CDR2 is FQGNSA.

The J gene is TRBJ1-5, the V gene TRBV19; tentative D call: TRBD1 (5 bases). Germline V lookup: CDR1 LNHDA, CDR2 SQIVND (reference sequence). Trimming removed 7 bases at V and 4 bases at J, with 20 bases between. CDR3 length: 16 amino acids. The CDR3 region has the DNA TGTGCCAGTACCCAAAGGGAGGGGATTTGGAATCAGCCCCAGCATTTT. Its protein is CASTQREGIWNQPQHF.

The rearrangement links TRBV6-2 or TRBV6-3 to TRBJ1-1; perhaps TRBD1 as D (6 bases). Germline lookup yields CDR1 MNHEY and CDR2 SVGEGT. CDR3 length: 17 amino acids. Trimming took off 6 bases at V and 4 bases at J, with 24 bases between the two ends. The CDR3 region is CASSPQPHRASATEAFF. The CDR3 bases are TGTGCCAGCAGCCCTCAACCGCACAGGGCGTCTGCCACTGAAGCTTTCTTT.

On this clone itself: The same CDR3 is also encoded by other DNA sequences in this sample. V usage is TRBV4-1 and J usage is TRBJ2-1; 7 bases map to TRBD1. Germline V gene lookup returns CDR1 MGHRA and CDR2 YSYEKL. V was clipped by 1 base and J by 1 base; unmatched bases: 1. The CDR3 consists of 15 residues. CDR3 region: CASSQGQGSYNEQFF. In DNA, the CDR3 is TGCGCCAGCAGCCAAGGACAGGGATCCTACAATGAGCAGTTCTTC.

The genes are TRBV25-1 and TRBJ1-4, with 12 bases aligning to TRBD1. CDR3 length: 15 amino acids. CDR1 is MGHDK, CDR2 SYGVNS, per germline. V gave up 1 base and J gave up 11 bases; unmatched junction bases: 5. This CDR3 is CASSESGQGAMKLFF. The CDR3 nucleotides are TGTGCCAGCAGTGAATCGGGACAGGGGGCGATGAAACTGTTTTTT.

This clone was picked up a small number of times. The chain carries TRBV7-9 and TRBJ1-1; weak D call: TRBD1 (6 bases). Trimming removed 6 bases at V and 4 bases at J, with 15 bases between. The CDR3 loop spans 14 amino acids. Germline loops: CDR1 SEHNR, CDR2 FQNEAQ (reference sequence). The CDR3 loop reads CASRAGVSGTEAFF. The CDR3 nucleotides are TGTGCCAGCAGGGCAGGGGTTTCAGGCACTGAAGCTTTCTTT.

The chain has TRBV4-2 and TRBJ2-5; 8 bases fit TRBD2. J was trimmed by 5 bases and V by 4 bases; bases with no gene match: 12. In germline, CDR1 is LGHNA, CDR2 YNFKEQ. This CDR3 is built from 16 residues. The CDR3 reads CASSPLVRGGAETQYF. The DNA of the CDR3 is TGTGCCAGCAGCCCTTTAGTCCGGGGGGGGGCGGAGACCCAGTACTTC.

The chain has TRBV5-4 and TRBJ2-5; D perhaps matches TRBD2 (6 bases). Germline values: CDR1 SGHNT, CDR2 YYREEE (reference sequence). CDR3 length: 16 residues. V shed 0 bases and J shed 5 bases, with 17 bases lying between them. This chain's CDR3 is CASSLGLEGPRETQYF. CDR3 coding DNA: TGTGCCAGCAGCTTGGGACTAGAGGGTCCCCGGGAGACCCAGTACTTC. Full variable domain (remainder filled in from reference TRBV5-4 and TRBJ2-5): ETGVTQSPTHLIKTRGQQVTLRCSSQSGHNTVSWYQQALGQGPQFIFQYYREEENGRGNFPPRFSGLQFPNYSSELNVNALELDDSALYLCASSLGLEGPRETQYFGPGTRLLVL.

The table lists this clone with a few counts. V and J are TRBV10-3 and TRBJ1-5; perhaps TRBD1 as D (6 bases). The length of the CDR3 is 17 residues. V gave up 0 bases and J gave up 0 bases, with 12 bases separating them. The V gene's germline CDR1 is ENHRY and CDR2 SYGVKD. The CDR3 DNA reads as TGTGCCATCAGTGAGTCGAGGGGGGGGAATAGCAATCAGCCCCAGCATTTT. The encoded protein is CAISESRGGNSNQPQHF.

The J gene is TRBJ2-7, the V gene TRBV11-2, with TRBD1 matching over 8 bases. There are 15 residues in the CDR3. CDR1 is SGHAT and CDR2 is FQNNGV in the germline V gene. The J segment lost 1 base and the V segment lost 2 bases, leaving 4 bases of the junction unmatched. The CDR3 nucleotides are TGTGCCAGCAGCTTATCTACAGGGGGGTCCTACGAGCAGTACGTC. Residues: CASSLSTGGSYEQYV.